This T cell receptor beta chain was captured by sequencing in a study of blood T cell repertoires in COVID-19. Study at large: The analysed material was cDNA or gDNA that came from T cells, B-cell-depleted T cells, or PBMCs.

TCRdb's table, derived via immunoSEQ multiplex PCR, lists solely in-frame clones and lacks some. The top ten clones hold 3% to 4% of a sample with about 490,000 clones, over 75% of them seen once. Trimming left V 0 bases short and J 7 bases short, with 17 bases between. CDR3 length: 16 amino acids. The V gene's germline CDR1 is SGHRS and CDR2 YFSETQ. The TCR sequence derives from a human donor in a cohort sampled during active COVID-19. The chain employs TRBV5-1 and TRBJ1-5; D is uncertain. The specimen sequenced was peripheral blood. CDR3 loop: CASSLGPLGLRQPQHF. In DNA form, the CDR3 reads TGCGCCAGCAGCTTGGGCCCTCTGGGCTTACGGCAGCCCCAGCATTTT.